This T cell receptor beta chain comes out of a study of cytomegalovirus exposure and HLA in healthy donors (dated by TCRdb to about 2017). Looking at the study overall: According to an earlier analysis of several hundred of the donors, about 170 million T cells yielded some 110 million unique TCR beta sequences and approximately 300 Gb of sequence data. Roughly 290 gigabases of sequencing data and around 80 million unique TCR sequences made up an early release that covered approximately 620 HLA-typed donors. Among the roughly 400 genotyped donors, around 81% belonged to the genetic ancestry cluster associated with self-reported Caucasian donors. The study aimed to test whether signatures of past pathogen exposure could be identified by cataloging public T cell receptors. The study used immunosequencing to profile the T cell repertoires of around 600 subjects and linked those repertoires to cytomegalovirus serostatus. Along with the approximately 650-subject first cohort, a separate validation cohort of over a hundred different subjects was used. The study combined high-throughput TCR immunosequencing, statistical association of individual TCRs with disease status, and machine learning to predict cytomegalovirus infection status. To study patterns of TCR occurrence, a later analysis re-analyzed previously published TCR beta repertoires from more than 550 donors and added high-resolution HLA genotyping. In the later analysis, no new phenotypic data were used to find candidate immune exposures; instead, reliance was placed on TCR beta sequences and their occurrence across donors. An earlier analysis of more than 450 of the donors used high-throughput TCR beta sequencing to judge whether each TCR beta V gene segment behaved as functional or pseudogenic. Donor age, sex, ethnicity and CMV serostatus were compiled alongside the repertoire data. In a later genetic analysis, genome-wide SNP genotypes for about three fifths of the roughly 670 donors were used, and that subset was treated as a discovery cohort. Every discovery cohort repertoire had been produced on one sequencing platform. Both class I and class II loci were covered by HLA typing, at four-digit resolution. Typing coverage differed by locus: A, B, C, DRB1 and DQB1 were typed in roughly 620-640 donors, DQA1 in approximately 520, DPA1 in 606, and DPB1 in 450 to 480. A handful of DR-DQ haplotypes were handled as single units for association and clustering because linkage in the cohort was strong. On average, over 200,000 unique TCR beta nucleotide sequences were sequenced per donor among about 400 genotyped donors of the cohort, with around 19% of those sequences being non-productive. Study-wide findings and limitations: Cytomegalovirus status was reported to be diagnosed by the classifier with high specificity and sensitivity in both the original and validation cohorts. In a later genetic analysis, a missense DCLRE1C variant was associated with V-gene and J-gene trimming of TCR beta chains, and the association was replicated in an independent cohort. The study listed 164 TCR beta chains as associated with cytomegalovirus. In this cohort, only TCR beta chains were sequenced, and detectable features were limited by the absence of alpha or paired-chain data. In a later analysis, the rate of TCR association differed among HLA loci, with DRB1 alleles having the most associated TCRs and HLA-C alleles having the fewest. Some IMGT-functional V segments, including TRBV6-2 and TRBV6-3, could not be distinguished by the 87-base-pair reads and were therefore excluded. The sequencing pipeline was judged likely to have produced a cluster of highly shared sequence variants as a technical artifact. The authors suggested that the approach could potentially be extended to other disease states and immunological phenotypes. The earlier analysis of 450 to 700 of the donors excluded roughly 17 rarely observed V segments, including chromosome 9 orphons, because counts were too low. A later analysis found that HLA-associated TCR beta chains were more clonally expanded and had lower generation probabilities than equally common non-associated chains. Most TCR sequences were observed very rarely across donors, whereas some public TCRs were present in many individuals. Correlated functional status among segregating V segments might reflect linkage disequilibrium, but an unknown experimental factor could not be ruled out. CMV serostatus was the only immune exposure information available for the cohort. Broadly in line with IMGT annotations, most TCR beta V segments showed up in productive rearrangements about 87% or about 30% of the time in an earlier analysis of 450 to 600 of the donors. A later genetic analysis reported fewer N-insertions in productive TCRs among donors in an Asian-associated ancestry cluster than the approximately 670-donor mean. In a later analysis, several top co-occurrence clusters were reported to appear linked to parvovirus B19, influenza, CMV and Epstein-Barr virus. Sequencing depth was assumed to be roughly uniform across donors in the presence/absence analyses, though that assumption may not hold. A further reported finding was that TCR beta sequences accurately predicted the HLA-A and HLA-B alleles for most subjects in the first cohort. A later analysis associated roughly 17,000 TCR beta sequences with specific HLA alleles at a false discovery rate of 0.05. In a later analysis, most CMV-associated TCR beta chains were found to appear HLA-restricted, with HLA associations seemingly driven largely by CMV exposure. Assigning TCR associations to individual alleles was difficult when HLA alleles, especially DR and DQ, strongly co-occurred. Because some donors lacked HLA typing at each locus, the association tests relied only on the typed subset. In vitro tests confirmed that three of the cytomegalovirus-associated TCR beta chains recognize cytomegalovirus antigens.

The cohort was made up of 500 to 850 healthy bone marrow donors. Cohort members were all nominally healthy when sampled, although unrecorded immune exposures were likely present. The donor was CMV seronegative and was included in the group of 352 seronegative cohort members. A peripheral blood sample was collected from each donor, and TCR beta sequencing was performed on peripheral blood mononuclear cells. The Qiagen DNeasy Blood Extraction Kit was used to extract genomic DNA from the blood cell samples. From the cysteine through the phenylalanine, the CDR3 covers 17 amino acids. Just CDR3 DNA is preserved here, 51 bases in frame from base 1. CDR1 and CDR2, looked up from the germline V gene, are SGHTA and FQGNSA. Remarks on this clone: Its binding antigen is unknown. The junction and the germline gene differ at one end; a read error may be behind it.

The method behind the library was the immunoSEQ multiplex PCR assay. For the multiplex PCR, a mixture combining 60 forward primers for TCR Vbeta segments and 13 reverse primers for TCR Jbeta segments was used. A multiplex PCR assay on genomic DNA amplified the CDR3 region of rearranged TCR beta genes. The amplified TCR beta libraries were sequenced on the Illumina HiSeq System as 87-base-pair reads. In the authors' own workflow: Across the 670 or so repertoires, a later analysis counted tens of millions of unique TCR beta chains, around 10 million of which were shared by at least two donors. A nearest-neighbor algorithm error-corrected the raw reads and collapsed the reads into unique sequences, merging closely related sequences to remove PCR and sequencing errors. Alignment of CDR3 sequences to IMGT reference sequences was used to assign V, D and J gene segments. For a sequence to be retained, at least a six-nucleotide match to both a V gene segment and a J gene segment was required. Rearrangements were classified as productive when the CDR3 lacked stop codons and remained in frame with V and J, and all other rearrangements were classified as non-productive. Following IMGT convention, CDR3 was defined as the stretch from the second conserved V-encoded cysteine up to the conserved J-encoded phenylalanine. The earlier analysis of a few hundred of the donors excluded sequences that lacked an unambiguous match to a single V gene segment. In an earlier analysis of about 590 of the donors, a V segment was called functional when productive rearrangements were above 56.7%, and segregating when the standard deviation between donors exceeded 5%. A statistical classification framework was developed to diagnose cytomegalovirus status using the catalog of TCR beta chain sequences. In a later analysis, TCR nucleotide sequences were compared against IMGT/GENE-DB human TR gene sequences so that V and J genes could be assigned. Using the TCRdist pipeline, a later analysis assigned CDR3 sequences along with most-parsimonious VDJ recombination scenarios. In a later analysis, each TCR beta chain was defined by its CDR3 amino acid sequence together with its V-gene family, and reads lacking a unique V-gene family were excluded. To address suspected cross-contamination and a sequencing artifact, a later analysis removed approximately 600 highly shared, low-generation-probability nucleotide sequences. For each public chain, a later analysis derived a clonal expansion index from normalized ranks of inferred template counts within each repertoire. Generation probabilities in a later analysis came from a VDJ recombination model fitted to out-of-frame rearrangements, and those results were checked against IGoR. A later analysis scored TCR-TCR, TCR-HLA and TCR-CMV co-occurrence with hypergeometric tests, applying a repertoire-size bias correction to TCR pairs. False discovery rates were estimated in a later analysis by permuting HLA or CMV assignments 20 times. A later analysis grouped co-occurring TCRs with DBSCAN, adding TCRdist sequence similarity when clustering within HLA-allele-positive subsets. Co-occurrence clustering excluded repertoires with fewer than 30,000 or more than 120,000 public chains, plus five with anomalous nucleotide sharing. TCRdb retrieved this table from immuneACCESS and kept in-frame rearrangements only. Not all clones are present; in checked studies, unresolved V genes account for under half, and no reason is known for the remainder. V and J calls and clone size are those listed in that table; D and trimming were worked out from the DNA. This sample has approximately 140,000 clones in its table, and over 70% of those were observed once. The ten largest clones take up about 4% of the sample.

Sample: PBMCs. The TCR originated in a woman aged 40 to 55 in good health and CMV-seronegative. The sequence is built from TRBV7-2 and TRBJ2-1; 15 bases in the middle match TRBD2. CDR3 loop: CASSSGTSGGFYDEQFF. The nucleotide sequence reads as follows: TGTGCCAGCAGCTCCGGGACTAGCGGGGGGTTCTACGATGAGCAGTTCTTC.